These 19 T cell receptor beta chains were sequenced from one sample in a study of control samples from healthy donors and cancer patients. The method was immunoSEQ multiplex PCR; TCRdb's version includes in-frame clones alone and lacks a portion of them. The sample contains some 130,000 clones, around 85% of which appear only once. Sequences were obtained from blood. These receptors all come from a woman aged 25 to 39 in good health.

V gene TRBV28 combines with J gene TRBJ1-1, with a tentative D call TRBD1 (5 bases). CDR1 is MDHEN and CDR2 is SYDVKM in the germline V gene. The CDR3 extends over 14 amino acids. With 1 base removed from V and 7 bases from J, the gap between germline ends came to 13 bases. The CDR3 loop is CASSLFRGNDEAFF. Written as DNA, the CDR3 is TGTGCCAGCAGTTTATTTAGGGGTAACGATGAAGCTTTCTTT.

The chain uses TRBV5-1 and TRBJ2-3; 12 bases map to TRBD2. This CDR3 region has 16 residues. Germline values: CDR1 SGHRS, CDR2 YFSETQ. Trimming took 3 bases from V and 4 from J; bases not matched to a gene: 6. The DNA of the CDR3 is TGCGCCAGCAGCTACCTAGCGGGAGGGTCGGCAGATACGCAGTATTTT. Translating gives CASSYLAGGSADTQYF.

This chain links TRBV6-5 with TRBJ2-1, with D tentatively TRBD2 (6 bases). This CDR3 region has 15 residues. Germline-derived CDR1 and CDR2 are MNHEY and SVGAGI. V was trimmed by 0 bases and J by 11 bases, leaving 17 bases between them. The chain's CDR3 is CASSYSAGPGVQQFF. The CDR3 DNA reads as TGTGCCAGCAGTTACTCGGCGGGGCCCGGGGTGCAGCAGTTCTTC.

CDR3 in DNA: TGTGCCAGTAGTATAGGACAGCCCTCCTACGAGCAGTACTTC. Translation gives CASSIGQPSYEQYF. The genes are TRBV19 and TRBJ2-7; D may be TRBD1 (5 bases). CDR3 length equals 14 residues. Germline lookup yields CDR1 LNHDA and CDR2 SQIVND (reference sequence). Trimming pared 1 base from V and 0 bases from J, leaving 7 bases between.

The V call is TRBV28, the J call TRBJ2-6; D is possibly TRBD2 (5 bases). The CDR3 loop spans 16 amino acids. V was clipped by 5 bases and J by 6 bases, with 17 bases between them. CDR1 is MDHEN and CDR2 is SYDVKM in the germline V gene. DNA of the CDR3: TGTGCCAGCAGTATGGACTCCCTTCGGGAGGCCAACGTCCTGACTTTC. Protein sequence: CASSMDSLREANVLTF.

For this clone: Other DNA sequences in the sample encode the same CDR3. This chain joins TRBV18 and TRBJ2-7; no clear D. V dropped 6 bases and J dropped 0 bases, with 6 bases sitting between them. This CDR3 is 12 amino acids long. The V gene's germline CDR1 is KGHSH and CDR2 LQKENI. CDR3 protein: CASSLSSYEQYF. The DNA of the CDR3 is TGTGCCAGCTCCCTCAGCTCCTACGAGCAGTACTTC.

This clone was seen a handful of times. The J gene is TRBJ2-5, the V gene TRBV7-7; the D gene could be TRBD1 or TRBD2 (5 bases each). The germline V and J ends were trimmed by 1 base and 5 bases, with 14 bases remaining between them. The CDR3 loop spans 15 amino acids. Per germline, CDR1 SSHAT and CDR2 FNYEAQ (reference sequence). The CDR3 protein is CASSLGGSGRETQYF. The CDR3 DNA is TGTGCCAGCAGCTTAGGGGGATCGGGACGGGAGACCCAGTACTTC.

The V call is TRBV7-9, the J call TRBJ1-1; TRBD1 matches at 11 bases. Germline values: CDR1 SEHNR, CDR2 FQNEAQ (reference sequence). The CDR3 has 16 amino acids. With 2 bases clipped from V and 6 bases from J, the junction kept 8 bases outside the gene matches. This CDR3 reads CASSLYGQGASAEAFF. In DNA, the CDR3 is TGTGCCAGCAGCTTATATGGACAGGGGGCGAGCGCTGAAGCTTTCTTT.

The J gene is TRBJ2-1, the V gene TRBV5-1; the match to TRBD2 covers 9 bases. V trimming: 5 bases; J trimming: 5 bases; junction bases outside the gene matches: 14. The V gene's germline CDR1 is SGHRS and CDR2 YFSETQ. The CDR3 consists of 17 residues. The CDR3 protein is CASRFLAGTSLNNEQFF. CDR3 in DNA: TGCGCCAGCAGGTTCCTAGCGGGAACTTCGCTTAACAATGAGCAGTTCTTC.

This sequence joins TRBV5-1 and TRBJ2-2, with 12 bases matching TRBD2. CDR3 size: 16 residues. CDR1 SGHRS and CDR2 YFSETQ come from the germline V gene. The V gene end was trimmed by 4 bases and the J gene end by 7 bases; junction bases not matched to a gene: 8. CDR3 in amino acids: CASSDTSGRLLGELFF. CDR3 DNA sequence: TGCGCCAGCAGCGACACTAGCGGGAGGTTGCTCGGGGAGCTGTTTTTT.

The J gene is TRBJ2-1, the V gene TRBV28, with D possibly matching TRBD2 (6 bases). Per the germline V gene, CDR1 is MDHEN and CDR2 is SYDVKM. V lost 4 bases to trimming and J lost 11 bases, with 9 bases between them. The CDR3 covers 11 residues. Written as DNA, the CDR3 is TGTGCCAGCAGTTGGGGCGGGAAGCAGTTCTTC. Residues: CASSWGGKQFF.

The chain carries TRBV28 and TRBJ2-1; 8 positions match TRBD1. The CDR3 runs 16 residues. CDR1 and CDR2 (germline): MDHEN, SYDVKM. J gave up 0 bases and V 4 bases, and 5 bases lay outside the gene matches. This CDR3 reads CASSSRQGSSYNEQFF. DNA for the CDR3: TGTGCCAGCAGTTCCCGACAGGGGAGCTCCTACAATGAGCAGTTCTTC.

CDR3 sequence (DNA): TGTGCCAGCAGTTACTCAACCAGGGGGACGGATGGCTACACCTTC. It translates to CASSYSTRGTDGYTF. The chain couples TRBV6-5 to TRBJ1-2; TRBD1 matches at 7 bases. The CDR3 spans 15 residues. Germline lookup yields CDR1 MNHEY and CDR2 SVGAGI. The V segment lost 0 bases and the J segment 6 bases; nucleotides outside the gene matches: 7.

J is TRBJ2-7 and V is TRBV19, with 11 positions matching TRBD1. This CDR3 is 14 amino acids long. The ends lost 6 bases at V and 3 bases at J; junction bases unmatched: 4. Germline CDR1 reads LNHDA; CDR2 reads SQIVND (reference sequence). The CDR3 spells CASSEGQGVYEQYF. CDR3 sequence (DNA): TGTGCCAGTAGCGAGGGACAGGGGGTCTACGAGCAGTACTTC.

J is TRBJ2-5 and V is TRBV4-1; tentatively, D is TRBD2 (6 bases). CDR3 length equals 17 residues. Deletions cut 4 bases from V and 1 base from J, with 19 bases between. Germline values: CDR1 MGHRA, CDR2 YSYEKL. The chain's CDR3 is CASSLIGLGTPQETQYF. The CDR3, as DNA: TGCGCCAGCAGCCTCATTGGCTTAGGGACTCCCCAAGAGACCCAGTACTTC.

This clone appeared a single time. CDR3 DNA sequence: TGTGCCAACAAGACCCGAGGGGGCTCGGGAGAGACCCAGTACTTC. Its translation: CANKTRGGSGETQYF. The J gene is TRBJ2-5, the V gene TRBV19; the match to TRBD1 covers 7 bases. The CDR3 extends over 15 amino acids. The germline CDR1 and CDR2 sequences are LNHDA and SQIVND (reference sequence). Germline trimming cut 10 bases from V and 4 bases from J; bases unmatched to any gene: 15.

The V call is TRBV19, the J call TRBJ1-2, with TRBD1 identical over 7 bases. CDR3 length equals 15 residues. From germline, CDR1 is LNHDA and CDR2 SQIVND (reference sequence). J gave up 4 bases and V 4 bases, and 9 bases lay outside the gene matches. CDR3 sequence reads: CASSTKIQGSYGYTF. Here the CDR3 DNA reads TGTGCCAGTAGTACTAAAATACAGGGGTCCTATGGCTACACCTTC.

V is TRBV6-2 or TRBV6-3 and J is TRBJ2-7; D gene unclear. This CDR3 has 14 amino acids. In germline, CDR1 is MNHEY, CDR2 SVGEGT. V lost 8 bases and J 4 bases, leaving 18 bases between the germline ends. Written as DNA, the CDR3 is TGTGCCAGCCGCCCCGGGCAGGAGAAATACGAGCAGTACTTC. Translating it yields CASRPGQEKYEQYF.

V usage is TRBV21-1 and J usage is TRBJ1-4; TRBD1, the D gene given by the table, was not confirmed from the DNA. TRBV21-1 is shown as a pseudogene. The CDR3 loop spans 16 amino acids. CDR3 nucleotide sequence: TGTGCCAGCACCCTGGTGATCGGGACACCGGGTGAAAAACTGTTTTTT. Translated: CASTLVIGTPGEKLFF.